The present entry profiles one T cell receptor beta chain with its context. The protocol was immunoSEQ multiplex PCR, while the TCRdb copy is restricted to in-frame clones and leaves out a portion. Among some 270,000 clones listed, approximately 85% were seen once. This sample is part of a study of blood T cell repertoires in COVID-19. CDR3 length: 15 residues. V was pared by 8 bases and J by 6 bases, with 7 bases of the junction left unmatched. The germline V gene has CDR1 SEHNR and CDR2 FQNEAQ (reference sequence). The sequence came from a woman aged 25-40 years who had recovered from COVID-19. V and J are TRBV7-9 and TRBJ2-1; 13 bases fit TRBD2. Sequencing was performed on PBMCs or T cells enriched from blood (not recorded which). CDR3: CASGGTSGMPNEQFF. CDR3 nucleotide sequence: TGTGCCAGCGGGGGGACTAGCGGGATGCCCAATGAGCAGTTCTTC.